This TCR beta chain was sequenced during a study of blood T cell repertoires in COVID-19. Study-wide background: Sites across the United States, Italy and Spain contributed samples from acute and convalescent COVID-19. The analysed material was cDNA or gDNA that came from T cells, B-cell-depleted T cells, or PBMCs.

Study processing details: Reference gene primer amplification gave estimated nucleated cell counts. Clones were sequenced by immunoSEQ multiplex PCR, and TCRdb holds only the in-frame ones, with some missing. V, J and clone size are those of that table, while D and trimming were read from the DNA. The sample gives some 210,000 clones, under 95% of which show up once; 1.2% is in the top ten. Sequenced input: peripheral blood. The origin of this receptor is a young man with acute or convalescent COVID-19.

The CDR3 bases are TGTGCCAGCACCCCTAGCGGTGGCCGACTTCTGTTCTTC. Translated: CASTPSGGRLLFF. V and J are TRBV2 and TRBJ2-1, with 7 bases matching TRBD2. The CDR3 has 13 residues. The V gene's germline CDR1 is SNHLY and CDR2 FYNNEI. With 7 bases clipped from V and 15 bases from J, the junction kept 15 bases outside the gene matches.